This section outlines one T cell receptor (beta chain) sequence together with its context. Its antigen is unidentified. The data belong to a study of Tregs in tolerant kidney transplant recipients. The study, taken as a whole, reports: No direct test of biological reproducibility was done here. Expanding Tregs on activated donor B cells appeared to best identify donor-specific TCRbeta clones. Validation in larger populations is needed because few patients were studied.

This CDR3 contains 16 residues. Germline V CDR1 and CDR2: SSHAT, FNYEAQ (reference sequence). V was trimmed by 5 bases and J by 7 bases, leaving 21 bases between them. The table came from immunoSEQ multiplex PCR; TCRdb's copy has only in-frame clones and leaves some out. Of around 230,000 clones in the sample, roughly 84% were seen once. Specimen: CD4+ T cells from blood. This rearrangement joins TRBV7-7 to TRBJ2-1, with D tentatively TRBD1 (6 bases). The TCR originated in a human donor in good health. CDR3 loop: CASSPAGGSQGNEQFF. The CDR3 DNA follows: TGTGCCAGCAGCCCGGCGGGCGGGTCCCAGGGGAATGAGCAGTTCTTC.